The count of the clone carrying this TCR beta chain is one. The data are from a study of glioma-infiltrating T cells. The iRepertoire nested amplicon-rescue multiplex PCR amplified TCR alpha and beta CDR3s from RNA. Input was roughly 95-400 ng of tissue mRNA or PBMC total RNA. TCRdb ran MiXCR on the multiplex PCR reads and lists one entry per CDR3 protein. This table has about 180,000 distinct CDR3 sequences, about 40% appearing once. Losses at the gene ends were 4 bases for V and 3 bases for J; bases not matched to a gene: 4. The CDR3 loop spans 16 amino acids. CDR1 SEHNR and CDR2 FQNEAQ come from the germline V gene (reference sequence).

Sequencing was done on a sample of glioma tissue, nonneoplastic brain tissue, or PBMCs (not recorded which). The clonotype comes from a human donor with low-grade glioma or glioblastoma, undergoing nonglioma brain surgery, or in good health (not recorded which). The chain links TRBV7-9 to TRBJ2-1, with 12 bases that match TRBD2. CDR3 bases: TGTGCCAGCAGCTCTAAGACTAGCGGGAGCTACAATGAGCAGTTCTTC. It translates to CASSSKTSGSYNEQFF.